This is a list of T cell receptor beta chains from one sample in a study of Graves' ophthalmopathy and Graves' hyperthyroidism. Using its own MiXCR run on the multiplex PCR reads, TCRdb lists one record per CDR3 protein. This table holds almost 750,000 distinct CDR3 sequences, 40% found once. Sequencing input: peripheral blood. The receptor set was obtained from an adult man with Graves' ophthalmopathy. Each CDR3 is given with its conserved first and last residue. A D gene is named only where the DNA matches it firmly. The size entry is marked missing in some rows and otherwise reads once, few, many or a size class.

many | - | TRBJ2-5 | TRBV7-9 | TGTGCCAGCAGCGCAGTCCTCCATTCACAAGAGACCCAGTACTTC | CASSAVLHSQETQYF
few | - | TRBJ1-1 | TRBV7-3 | TGTGCCAGCAGCTTAAACAGAAGGACTGAAGCTTTCTTT | CASSLNRRTEAFF
many | - | TRBJ2-7 | TRBV7-2 | TGTGCCAGCAGCTCCCCGGGACGCCAAGTCTACGAGCAGTACTTC | CASSSPGRQVYEQYF
many | - | TRBJ2-2 | TRBV7-9 | TGTGCCAGCAGCTTAACAGGGACCGGGGAGCTGTTTTTT | CASSLTGTGELFF
few | - | TRBJ1-5 | TRBV7-2 | TGTGCCAGCAGCTCGGGGGGAGCGGCCAATCAGCCCCAGCATTTT | CASSSGGAANQPQHF
many | TRBD2 | TRBJ2-7 | TRBV29-1 | TGCAGCGTTGACGGCAGCGGGGGGGCCGGAAACGAGCAGTACTTC | CSVDGSGGAGNEQYF
few | TRBD1 | TRBJ2-6 | TRBV20-1 | TGCAGTGCTCTACAGACAGGGGGGTCCTCTGGGGCCAACGTCCTGACTTTC | CSALQTGGSSGANVLTF
few | TRBD2 | TRBJ2-2 | TRBV25-1 | TGTGCCAGCGGGGGGGGTCAGGAGAACACCGGGGAGCTGTTTTTT | CASGGGQENTGELFF
- | TRBD1 | TRBJ2-6 | TRBV11-2 | TGTGCCAGCAGCTTAGCGACAGGGGGCAACGTCCTGACTTTC | CASSLATGGNVLTF
- | - | TRBJ2-5 | TRBV6-4 | TGTGCCAGCAGTGACAGAGGCCTCCGGGAGACCCAGTACTTC | CASSDRGLRETQYF
- | - | TRBJ1-1 | TRBV15 | TGTGCCACCAGCAGCTTAGGGGCAGCCGAAGCTTTCTTT | CATSSLGAAEAFF
- | TRBD1 | TRBJ2-7 | TRBV25-1 | TGCGCCAGCAAAGGGACAGGCGACGAGCAGTACTTC | CASKGTGDEQYF
many | - | TRBJ1-1 | TRBV10-2 | TGCGCCAGCAGTGAGGGGGCAGGCGGCACTGAAGCTTTCTTT | CASSEGAGGTEAFF
many | - | TRBJ1-2 | TRBV4-2 | TGTGCCAGCAGCCAAGATGTAGAGAGGAGGAGCGGCTACACCTTC | CASSQDVERRSGYTF
- | TRBD2 | TRBJ2-7 | TRBV2 | TGTGCCAGCAGTGAAAGGGACTATTTGCGCGAGCAGTACTTC | CASSERDYLREQYF
many | - | TRBJ1-1 | TRBV7-3 | TGTGCCAGCAGCTCTCTCCCAGGGGACACTGAAGCTTTCTTT | CASSSLPGDTEAFF
- | - | TRBJ1-1 | TRBV2 | TGTGCCAGCTCACCCAACGGGGAGGACACTGAAGCTTTCTTT | CASSPNGEDTEAFF
- | TRBD1 | TRBJ1-4 | TRBV29-1 | TGCAGCGTTGATTCGGGACAGGGCCTGGGAGAAAAACTGTTTTTT | CSVDSGQGLGEKLFF
many | TRBD1 | TRBJ1-1 | TRBV7-9 | TGTGCCAGCAGCCGATATGTACAGGGGACGGCTGAAGCTTTCTTT | CASSRYVQGTAEAFF
- | - | TRBJ1-6 | TRBV24-1 | TGTGCCAGCAGCTTGAGGCCTAGTGAATCACCCCTCCACTTT | CASSLRPSESPLHF
few | - | TRBJ1-1 | TRBV10-3 | TGTGCCACCGTTCTTCTGGGTGAAGCTTTCTTT | CATVLLGEAFF
- | - | TRBJ2-3 | TRBV11-2 | TGTGCCAGCAGCGGGACCGGGACCCCTGGCGCAGATACGCAGTATTTT | CASSGTGTPGADTQYF
few | TRBD2 | TRBJ2-2 | TRBV25-1 | TGTGCCAGCAGCTCTAGCGGGGCGAACACCGGGGAGCTGTTTTTT | CASSSSGANTGELFF
many | - | TRBJ1-5 | TRBV12-3/TRBV12-4 | TGTGCCAGCAGCCCCGGAGGGAGGCCCCAGCATTTT | CASSPGGRPQHF
- | - | TRBJ2-5 | TRBV24-1 | TGTGCCACCAGTGACTGGGGCAGCCAAGAGACCCAGTACTTC | CATSDWGSQETQYF
- | TRBD1 | TRBJ2-5 | TRBV7-9 | TGTGCCAGCAGATTTACAGGGGTCCAAGAGACCCAGTACTTC | CASRFTGVQETQYF
many | - | TRBJ1-6 | TRBV12-3/TRBV12-4 | TGTGCCAGCAGTTTCAGACTTGATTCACCCCTCCACTTT | CASSFRLDSPLHF
- | - | TRBJ1-1 | TRBV14 | TGTGCCAGCAGCCAAGACATTCGGGCGTTCGCGGGGACTGAAGCTTTCTTT | CASSQDIRAFAGTEAFF
- | - | TRBJ2-5 | TRBV2 | TGTGCCAGCAGTGAAAGCTTACCTCTAGGGGAGACCCAGTACTTC | CASSESLPLGETQYF
- | TRBD1 | TRBJ1-1 | TRBV29-1 | TGTGCCTGGAGCGGGGACAGGGGCGAAGCTTTCTTT | CAWSGDRGEAFF
- | - | TRBJ2-7 | TRBV29-1 | TGCAGCGTAGGGGACACCTACTACGAGCAGTACTTC | CSVGDTYYEQYF
once | - | TRBJ2-2 | TRBV29-1 | TGCAGCGTTGACAGGCAGGGGGAGCTGTTTTTT | CSVDRQGELFF
- | TRBD1 | TRBJ2-7 | TRBV20-1 | TGCAGTGCTACGGGACAGATATCTGGAGGGCAGTACTTC | CSATGQISGGQYF
few | - | TRBJ1-5 | TRBV12-3/TRBV12-4 | TGTGCCAGCACCGGAGGGAAAGGCAATCAGCCCCAGCATTTT | CASTGGKGNQPQHF
- | - | TRBJ1-3 | TRBV15 | TGTGCCACCAGCAGACGGGGGACCGCTTCTGGAAACACCATATATTTT | CATSRRGTASGNTIYF
- | TRBD2 | TRBJ2-5 | TRBV7-2 | TGTGCCAGCAGGGCGGTAGGGAGCGGGGGGCCCCCAGAGACCCAGTACTTC | CASRAVGSGGPPETQYF
many | TRBD1 | TRBJ1-5 | TRBV9 | TGTGCCAGCAGCGTAGTCGACAGGGAGAGCAATCAGCCCCAGCATTTT | CASSVVDRESNQPQHF
- | TRBD1 | TRBJ2-7 | TRBV25-1 | TGTGCCTGGGGACAGGGGAGCTCCTACGAGCAGTACTTC | CAWGQGSSYEQYF
- | - | TRBJ2-7 | TRBV12-3/TRBV12-4 | TGTGCCAGTAGTACCCTGGGCTGGGGCCAAAACTACGAGCAGTACTTC | CASSTLGWGQNYEQYF
many | - | TRBJ2-7 | TRBV7-6 | TGTGCCAGCAGCCAGACCGCTACCTACGAGCAGTACTTC | CASSQTATYEQYF
many | - | TRBJ1-1 | TRBV5-1 | TGTGCCAGCAGCCCTAGGCCTGGAGGCACTGAAGCTTTCTTT | CASSPRPGGTEAFF
many | TRBD1 | TRBJ2-7 | TRBV5-1 | TGCGCCAGCAGCCCGACGTACAGGGGACCCTACGAGCAGTACTTC | CASSPTYRGPYEQYF
many | - | TRBJ1-1 | TRBV7-9 | TGTGCCAGCAGCTTAGTAGGCACCACTGAAGCTTTCTTT | CASSLVGTTEAFF
once | TRBD1 | TRBJ1-4 | TRBV5-4 | TGTGCCAGCAGCTACGCCGGGACAGGGGATGAAAAACTGTTTTTT | CASSYAGTGDEKLFF
- | TRBD1 | TRBJ2-1 | TRBV29-1 | TGCAGCGTTGACCGGGACAGGGCGCACAATGAGCAGTTCTTC | CSVDRDRAHNEQFF
- | TRBD1 | TRBJ1-6 | TRBV2 | TGTGCCAGCAGTGAAGGAGGGACAGGGGGCCAATCACCCCTCCACTTT | CASSEGGTGGQSPLHF
- | - | TRBJ1-6 | TRBV7-6 | TGTGCCAGCAGCTTACGAGCGGGGGGCTCGGATTCACCCCTCCACTTT | CASSLRAGGSDSPLHF